These T cell receptor beta chains were read from a single sample in a study of cytomegalovirus exposure and HLA in healthy donors. TCRdb's table, derived via immunoSEQ multiplex PCR, lists solely in-frame clones and lacks some. The table includes 150,000 to 200,000 clones, more than 60% detected once. Material: PBMCs. The receptors here all came from a man between 25 and 39 years old in good health and CMV-seropositive. The CDR3 runs from the conserved cysteine through the conserved F or W. Fields, in order: clone size, D gene, CDR3 length, J gene, V gene, CDR3 protein, CDR3 DNA. A D gene is named only where the DNA matches it firmly. The listing skips clone size in some rows; elsewhere it reads once, few, many or a size class.

NA NA 15 TRBJ2-7 TRBV6-7 CASSYPLGGGHEQYF TGTGCCAGCAGTTACCCGCTCGGCGGGGGCCACGAGCAGTACTTC
NA NA 14 TRBJ2-5 TRBV13 CASSQSGAEETQYF TGTGCCAGCAGCCAATCCGGAGCTGAAGAGACCCAGTACTTC
NA TRBD2 15 TRBJ2-1 TRBV6-1 CASSPPGLAGVEQFF TGTGCCAGCAGTCCTCCGGGACTAGCGGGGGTGGAGCAGTTCTTC
few NA 14 TRBJ1-5 TRBV7-9 CASSLPGVSQPQHF TGTGCCAGCAGCCTCCCGGGAGTGAGTCAGCCCCAGCATTTT
once NA 13 TRBJ2-1 TRBV2 CASSLAYRNEQFF TGTGCCAGCAGTCTAGCGTATAGGAATGAGCAGTTCTTC
NA TRBD2 17 TRBJ2-1 TRBV19 CASRPQLAGGPHNEQFF TGTGCCAGTAGACCACAACTAGCGGGAGGGCCCCACAATGAGCAGTTCTTC
NA NA 14 TRBJ2-4 TRBV9 CASSVEYSKNIQYF TGTGCCAGCAGCGTAGAGTACTCTAAAAACATTCAGTACTTC
NA TRBD2 15 TRBJ2-3 TRBV5-4 CASSLGAGRTDTQYF TGTGCCAGCAGCTTGGGAGCGGGGCGCACAGATACGCAGTATTTT
few NA 17 TRBJ2-7 TRBV19 CASSIDPRTPGVYEQYF TGTGCCAGTAGTATAGATCCCAGGACTCCGGGGGTTTACGAGCAGTACTTC
NA NA 15 TRBJ2-3 TRBV27 CASSIQGYRTDTQYF TGTGCCAGCAGCATCCAGGGTTATCGCACAGATACGCAGTATTTT
NA NA 16 TRBJ1-3 TRBV9 CASSVELGGFGNTIYF TGTGCCAGCAGCGTAGAGTTAGGAGGGTTTGGAAACACCATATATTTT
NA TRBD2 16 TRBJ2-3 TRBV11-3 CASSLGTSGTTDTQYF TGTGCCAGCAGCTTAGGAACTAGCGGAACCACAGATACGCAGTATTTT
NA NA 15 TRBJ2-2 TRBV27 CASSFGGGNTGELFF TGTGCCAGCAGTTTTGGAGGAGGGAACACCGGGGAGCTGTTTTTT
NA TRBD1 14 TRBJ2-3 TRBV6-4 CASSEGGSADTQYF TGTGCCAGCAGTGAAGGGGGCTCGGCAGATACGCAGTATTTT
NA TRBD2 14 TRBJ2-5 TRBV19 CASSISTSGETQYF TGTGCCAGTAGTATATCAACTAGCGGGGAGACCCAGTACTTC
NA TRBD2 17 TRBJ2-1 TRBV19 CASSTGGLADTGHEQFF TGTGCCAGTAGTACGGGGGGACTAGCGGACACTGGCCATGAGCAGTTCTTC
NA TRBD2 13 TRBJ2-7 TRBV27 CATGLAGSYEQYF TGTGCCACCGGACTAGCGGGCTCCTACGAGCAGTACTTC
NA NA 13 TRBJ1-2 TRBV6-1 CASSVHRNYGYTF TGTGCCAGCAGTGTTCACAGGAACTATGGCTACACCTTC
NA TRBD2 15 TRBJ2-1 TRBV6-6 CASSGPEREGNEQFF TGTGCCAGCAGCGGCCCGGAGCGGGAGGGCAATGAGCAGTTCTTC
NA NA 15 TRBJ1-5 TRBV6-4 CASSVSYGSNQPQHF TGTGCCAGCAGTGTGTCGTACGGTAGCAATCAGCCCCAGCATTTT
NA TRBD1 15 TRBJ2-7 TRBV19 CASSISRQGVYEQYF TGTGCCAGTAGTATCTCGAGACAGGGGGTCTACGAGCAGTACTTC
NA TRBD1 11 TRBJ2-7 TRBV30 CAWGTGSEQYF TGTGCCTGGGGGACAGGTTCCGAGCAGTACTTC
NA TRBD2 15 TRBJ2-1 TRBV10-2 CASITGTSGSFEQFF TGCGCCAGCATTACCGGGACTAGCGGGAGCTTTGAGCAGTTCTTC
few TRBD2 15 TRBJ2-7 TRBV28 CASSSTGTSYYEQYF TGTGCCAGCAGTTCAACCGGGACTAGCTACTACGAGCAGTACTTC
NA NA 14 TRBJ2-5 TRBV19 CASNFAGAVETQYF TGTGCCAGTAACTTCGCGGGTGCGGTGGAGACCCAGTACTTC
NA NA 16 TRBJ1-5 TRBV19 CASSILGGDGNQPQHF TGTGCCAGTAGTATATTGGGAGGGGACGGCAATCAGCCCCAGCATTTT
NA NA 12 TRBJ2-3 TRBV7-8 CASSPYTDTQYF TGTGCCAGCAGCCCTTACACAGATACGCAGTATTTT
few NA 14 TRBJ1-1 TRBV11-2 CASSRTNGGTEAFF TGTGCCAGCAGCCGGACGAACGGGGGGACTGAAGCTTTCTTT
NA TRBD1 14 TRBJ2-7 TRBV28 CASRTPTGGHEQYF TGTGCCAGCAGAACGCCGACAGGGGGCCACGAGCAGTACTTC
NA NA 18 TRBJ1-3 TRBV5-8 CASSNGLSIPTSGNTIYF TGTGCCAGCAGCAACGGACTCTCGATCCCAACCTCTGGAAACACCATATATTTT
once NA 13 TRBJ2-7 TRBV10-3 CAIGRTASYEQYF TGTGCCATCGGTAGGACAGCCTCCTACGAGCAGTACTTC
NA TRBD2 14 TRBJ2-1 TRBV18 CASSPPGREDEQFF TGTGCCAGCTCACCCCCGGGGCGGGAGGATGAGCAGTTCTTC
NA NA 15 TRBJ1-1 TRBV28 CASSLPGSLNTEAFF TGTGCCAGCAGTTTGCCGGGGAGTTTGAACACTGAAGCTTTCTTT
few NA 13 TRBJ1-5 TRBV5-4 CASSEGGGRPQHF TGTGCCAGCAGCGAAGGCGGGGGGCGGCCCCAGCATTTT
few NA 12 TRBJ1-2 TRBV5-4 CASSFGGNGYTF TGTGCCAGCAGCTTCGGCGGGAATGGCTACACCTTC
few TRBD2 15 TRBJ2-3 TRBV7-9 CASSRTSGSSDTQYF TGTGCCAGCAGCCGGACTAGCGGGAGCTCAGATACGCAGTATTTT
NA NA 17 TRBJ2-6 TRBV7-3 CASSSRVRASGANVLTF TGTGCCAGCAGCTCCAGGGTTCGGGCATCTGGGGCCAACGTCCTGACTTTC